The rows below give T cell receptor beta chains drawn from one sample of a study of blood T cell repertoires in COVID-19. The protocol was immunoSEQ multiplex PCR, while the TCRdb copy is restricted to in-frame clones and leaves out a portion. The sample contains 90,000 to 150,000 clones, 80% to 90% of which appear only once. Sequenced material: peripheral blood. The receptors originated from a woman in her forties or fifties with acute or convalescent COVID-19. The CDR3 runs from the conserved cysteine through the conserved F or W. A D gene is named only where the DNA matches it firmly. Size values are once, few and many counts, or a class for expanded clones, and some rows have none.

>TRBD1|TRBV6-2/TRBV6-3|TRBJ2-3|14|-
TGTGCCAGCAGTTCGACAGGGGTAACGGATACGCAGTATTTT
CASSSTGVTDTQYF
>TRBD1|TRBV9|TRBJ1-1|15|-
TGTGCCAGCAGCGGCCCCCGGGACAGGGGAACTGAAGCTTTCTTT
CASSGPRDRGTEAFF
>-|TRBV7-9|TRBJ2-7|15|few
TGTGCCAGCAGCGCAAGGACAGTACCGTCCTACGAGCAGTACTTC
CASSARTVPSYEQYF
>TRBD2|TRBV7-9|TRBJ2-3|15|once
TGTGCCAGCAGCTTCGGACTAGCTCACACAGATACGCAGTATTTT
CASSFGLAHTDTQYF
>TRBD2|TRBV19|TRBJ2-1|14|-
TGTGCCAGTAGTATAAGCGGGGTCTACAATGAGCAGTTCTTC
CASSISGVYNEQFF
>-|TRBV5-1|TRBJ2-1|15|-
TGCGCCAGCAGCCCTACAGGGATTAGTGACAATGAGCAGTTCTTC
CASSPTGISDNEQFF
>TRBD1|TRBV5-1|TRBJ1-3|16|once
TGCGCCAGCAGCTTGGAGGACAGGGTCGGTGGAAACACCATATATTTT
CASSLEDRVGGNTIYF
>-|TRBV18|TRBJ2-5|13|once
TGTGCCAGCTCACCACTGGGGGGAGAGACCCAGTACTTC
CASSPLGGETQYF
>TRBD1|TRBV19|TRBJ1-2|16|-
TGTGCCAGTAGTACCACCCGGGGACAGGGAGGCTATGGCTACACCTTC
CASSTTRGQGGYGYTF
>TRBD1|TRBV7-2|TRBJ1-1|15|-
TGTGCCAGCAGCTTAGTGCAGGGGGCCAAAACTGAAGCTTTCTTT
CASSLVQGAKTEAFF
>TRBD1|TRBV19|TRBJ1-2|17|once
TGTGCCAGTACCATAGCCCCGGGACAGATTCTCTCCTATGGCTACACCTTC
CASTIAPGQILSYGYTF
>-|TRBV5-6|TRBJ2-3|15|-
TGTGCCAGCAGCTTGGGCGGGCTCGGCACAGATACGCAGTATTTT
CASSLGGLGTDTQYF
>-|TRBV19|TRBJ1-1|13|-
TGTGCCAGTAGGGGAGACACGAGCACTGAAGCTTTCTTT
CASRGDTSTEAFF
>-|TRBV7-9|TRBJ1-5|14|-
TGTGCCAGCAGCTTCTATCACAGCAATCAGCCCCAGCATTTT
CASSFYHSNQPQHF
>-|TRBV29-1|TRBJ2-7|15|few
TGCAGCGCGTTTTTTTATGGAGGGATCTCCTACGAGCAGTACTTC
CSAFFYGGISYEQYF
>-|TRBV20-1|TRBJ1-1|11|once
TGCAGTGCTAGTGGGGTGGGGGGAGCTTTCTTT
CSASGVGGAFF
>-|TRBV30|TRBJ1-2|13|-
TGTGCCTGGAGTGTACTCCGGGGAGGTGGCTACACCTTC
CAWSVLRGGGYTF
>-|TRBV6-6|TRBJ2-2|16|-
TGTGCCAGCATCCGGACCGGGGGTCCACACACCGGGGAGCTGTTTTTT
CASIRTGGPHTGELFF
>TRBD2|TRBV15|TRBJ2-1|15|-
TGTGCCACCAGCAGAGTGACTAGCGGGGGCGGTGAGCAGTTCTTC
CATSRVTSGGGEQFF
>TRBD1|TRBV7-3|TRBJ2-7|16|-
TGTGCCAGCAGCTTACTCCGGGACAGGGGGCACCACGAGCAGTACTTC
CASSLLRDRGHHEQYF
>-|TRBV20-1|TRBJ2-7|11|-
TGCAGTGTGGTAGGGGGTTACGAGCAGTACTTC
CSVVGGYEQYF